One and the same sample provided the 10 T cell receptor beta chains below, sequenced in a study of OX40 agonist ivuxolimab in advanced cancers. The data were produced by immunoSEQ multiplex PCR, yet TCRdb's version contains in-frame clones alone and is incomplete. The table shows fewer than 30,000 clones, with approximately 88% occurring only once. Material: CD4+ or CD8+ T cells sorted from blood, obtained in a trial of the OX40 agonist ivuxolimab. These receptors were taken from an adult with an advanced solid tumor such as melanoma, head and neck, liver or kidney cancer.

The J gene is TRBJ2-2, the V gene TRBV5-1, with TRBD2 matching over 7 bases. Losses at the gene ends were 0 bases for V and 3 bases for J; bases not matched to a gene: 5. The CDR3 runs to 16 residues. Looked up from germline, CDR1 is SGHRS and CDR2 is YFSETQ. The CDR3 loop reads CASSLAVLADTGELFF. As DNA, the CDR3 is TGCGCCAGCAGCTTGGCGGTCCTAGCGGACACCGGGGAGCTGTTTTTT.

This sequence joins TRBV7-2 and TRBJ1-1; D gene unclear. V was cut by 1 base and J by 4 bases, with 7 bases left in between. The CDR3 length is 13 residues. Germline loops: CDR1 SGHTA, CDR2 FQGNSA. The CDR3 here is CASSLGEGTEAFF. The CDR3 DNA follows: TGTGCCAGCAGCTTAGGAGAGGGCACTGAAGCTTTCTTT.

The J gene is TRBJ1-1, the V gene TRBV9; D possibly corresponds to TRBD1 (6 bases). Trimming pared 4 bases from V and 4 bases from J, leaving 14 bases between. Germline V CDR1 and CDR2: SGDLS, YYNGEE. The length of the CDR3 is 14 residues. CDR3 in amino acids: CASSPRGGGTEAFF. CDR3 nucleotide sequence: TGTGCCAGCAGCCCTCGAGGGGGGGGCACTGAAGCTTTCTTT.

V gene TRBV30 combines with J gene TRBJ1-3, with D possibly TRBD1 on 5 matching bases. CDR3 length: 13 amino acids. Germline CDR1 and CDR2: GTSNPN and SVGIG (reference sequence). Trimming left V 3 bases short and J 0 bases short, with 6 bases between. CDR3 residues: CAWRQVSGNTIYF. The CDR3 coding sequence is TGTGCCTGGAGACAGGTCTCTGGAAACACCATATATTTT.

The rearrangement uses TRBV19 and TRBJ1-5, with D hard to call. CDR3 length: 17 amino acids. Germline V CDR1 and CDR2: LNHDA, SQIVND (reference sequence). V lost 3 bases and J 3 bases, leaving 18 bases between the germline ends. The CDR3 bases are TGTGCCAGTAGTATCGCCGCGTCCGGACTATCCAATCAGCCCCAGCATTTT. It specifies CASSIAASGLSNQPQHF.

The chain joins TRBV28 to TRBJ2-7; D unresolved. Germline V CDR1 and CDR2: MDHEN, SYDVKM. There are 12 residues in the CDR3. Trimming shortened V by 5 bases and J by 4 bases, and 9 bases separated the two germline ends. CDR3 residues: CASSKTEYEQYF. CDR3 bases: TGTGCCAGCAGTAAAACAGAGTACGAGCAGTACTTC.

The chain has TRBV6-5 and TRBJ2-3, with TRBD1 matching over 7 bases. Germline V gene sequence: CDR1 MNHEY, CDR2 SVGAGI. This CDR3 contains 11 residues. V was pared by 6 bases and J by 6 bases, with 0 bases of the junction left unmatched. CDR3 sequence reads: CASSRGDTQYF. The CDR3 DNA reads as TGTGCCAGCAGCAGGGGGGATACGCAGTATTTT.

V gene TRBV18 combines with J gene TRBJ1-1, with 11 bases identical to TRBD1. The junction had 10 bases not matched to a gene; V was cut back by 3 bases and J by 4 bases. Germline values: CDR1 KGHSH, CDR2 LQKENI. The CDR3 is 17 residues long. CDR3 nucleotides: TGTGCCAGCTCACCGGATGGGACAGGGGGGATAGGCACTGAAGCTTTCTTT. Amino acids: CASSPDGTGGIGTEAFF.

The V and J genes are TRBV21-1 and TRBJ2-1; no check of the table's D call, TRBD1, against the DNA was made. TRBV21-1 is shown as a pseudogene. This CDR3 has 17 amino acids. The CDR3 DNA follows: TGTGCCAGCAGCGACCCTAAGTCAGGGCCTAATGGGAATGAGCAGTTCTTC. Translation: CASSDPKSGPNGNEQFF.

The J gene is TRBJ2-3, the V gene TRBV7-9; TRBD2 matches 11 bases. Germline V gene data show CDR1 as SEHNR and CDR2 as FQNEAQ (reference sequence). The CDR3 extends over 17 amino acids. V lost 7 bases, J lost 3 bases, and 12 bases stayed unmatched. CDR3 DNA sequence: TGTGCCAGCACAATAGGTTCACTAGCGGGAGTGACAGATACGCAGTATTTT. This sequence encodes CASTIGSLAGVTDTQYF.